This T cell receptor beta chain was documented in a study of neurological immune-mediated disorders. General study findings and limits: The multiple sclerosis repertoire cluster had no clinical or MRI feature associated with it.

The CDR3 runs 17 residues. With V trimmed by 6 bases and J by 2 bases, 11 bases remained unmatched. Germline V gives CDR1 DFQATT, CDR2 SNEGSKA (reference sequence). Where libraries were unsorted, they were derived from 2 million PBMCs stored at -80 degrees C. Synthesis of cDNA was carried out by template-switch 5'RACE. The reaction used 10-nucleotide random UMIs. TCRdb used MiXCR to reprocess the 5' RACE reads, holding one entry per CDR3 protein. The sample yields around 69,000 distinct CDR3 sequences, almost 3.5% seen once. The table lists this clonotype with many counts. Its antigen remains unknown. This TCR came from a middle-aged man with multiple sclerosis. The chain carries TRBV20-1 and TRBJ2-6, with 9 bases matching TRBD1. The sequenced material came from PBMCs. CDR3 bases: TGCAGTGCCCTCCCGGACAGGGGCTTGGCTGGGGCCAACGTCCTGACTTTC. The encoded protein is CSALPDRGLAGANVLTF.